Sequencing of this TCR beta chain was carried out in a study of human T cells and chemical hapten exposure. Turning to the study itself: Per-sample TCR yield variability stemmed mainly from small pooled library volume differences.

This clonotype was seen many times. Time point in this sample: patch test 1, 2 weeks after DPC sensitization. Treatment described: therapeutic diphenylcyclopropenone sensitization with weekly scalp DPC. People who gave samples had alopecia, were 18 to 70 years old, and were suitable for DPC. As handled by the study authors: Between about 23,224 and 700,000 TCRs appeared in each sample, and the median stood at about 100,000. TCRdb reprocessed the RACE reads with MiXCR, giving one entry per CDR3 protein. The V and J calls were not made by the authors but by TCRdb's processing. This sample carries approximately 340,000 distinct CDR3 sequences, 6% to 8.5% of them seen once, and the ten largest clones take 7.5% to 9%. V lost 6 bases and J lost 2, with 25 bases in between. This CDR3 is 18 amino acids long. CDR1 ENHRY and CDR2 SYGVKD come from the germline V gene.

The TCR was taken from a woman aged 18-29 years with alopecia areata. Some clones in this sample may be carry-over from other donors' samples. This chain uses TRBV10-3 with TRBJ1-2; D may be TRBD1 (6 bases). The sequences come from whole blood, collected in connection with sensitization to the hapten diphenylcyclopropenone (DPC). The CDR3 spells CAISPNFSGTISNYGYTF. The CDR3 coding sequence is TGTGCCATCAGCCCGAATTTTTCCGGGACAATTTCGAACTATGGCTACACCTTC.